These T cell receptor beta chains were read from a single sample in a study of T cell responses to AZD1222 COVID-19 vaccine. TCRdb's copy holds only in-frame clones and misses some; the assay was immunoSEQ multiplex PCR. The table shows 100,000 to 150,000 clones, with under 90% occurring only once. Material: peripheral blood, obtained on day 0 of AZD1222 vaccination. All receptors come from an adult in good health. The CDR3 runs from the conserved cysteine through the conserved F or W. Each record gives: J gene, clone size, D gene, V gene, CDR3 DNA, CDR3 protein. D genes are given only for firm matches. Expanded clones get a size class; other rows say once, few or many, or leave the size out.

j_gene: TRBJ1-2
abundance: -
d_gene: -
v_gene: TRBV27
CDR3nt: TGTGCCAGCAGTTACCAGGGGATTGATGGCTACACCTTC
CDR3aa: CASSYQGIDGYTF

j_gene: TRBJ2-6
abundance: -
d_gene: TRBD2
v_gene: TRBV19
CDR3nt: TGTGCCAGTAGTATAGCGGGGGGGCGTCCCTCTGGGGCCAACGTCCTGACTTTC
CDR3aa: CASSIAGGRPSGANVLTF

j_gene: TRBJ2-5
abundance: once
d_gene: -
v_gene: TRBV5-4
CDR3nt: TGTGCCAGCAGCTTGGACCGAGATCTACAAGAGACCCAGTACTTC
CDR3aa: CASSLDRDLQETQYF

j_gene: TRBJ1-5
abundance: -
d_gene: TRBD1
v_gene: TRBV30
CDR3nt: TGTGCCTGGAGTTACGGACAGGGGGTGGGTCAGCCCCAGCATTTT
CDR3aa: CAWSYGQGVGQPQHF

j_gene: TRBJ1-1
abundance: once
d_gene: -
v_gene: TRBV7-3
CDR3nt: TGTGCCAGCAGCTTCGGGACACTCACTGAAGCTTTCTTT
CDR3aa: CASSFGTLTEAFF

j_gene: TRBJ1-2
abundance: -
d_gene: TRBD1
v_gene: TRBV6-5
CDR3nt: TGTGCCAGCAGTTTAAAACCGGGACAGGGCTATGGCTACACCTTC
CDR3aa: CASSLKPGQGYGYTF

j_gene: TRBJ1-5
abundance: -
d_gene: TRBD1
v_gene: TRBV6-5
CDR3nt: TGTGCCAGCAGCCTTCTCAGGGGGCTTCAGCCCCAGCATTTT
CDR3aa: CASSLLRGLQPQHF

j_gene: TRBJ2-1
abundance: -
d_gene: TRBD2
v_gene: TRBV5-1
CDR3nt: TGCGCCAGCAGCTTGTCCGCTAGCGGGGAATACAATGAGCAGTTCTTC
CDR3aa: CASSLSASGEYNEQFF

j_gene: TRBJ1-4
abundance: -
d_gene: TRBD1
v_gene: TRBV7-9
CDR3nt: TGTGCCACGGGACAGGCGGTTTCGACTAATGAAAAACTGTTTTTT
CDR3aa: CATGQAVSTNEKLFF

j_gene: TRBJ2-2
abundance: once
d_gene: -
v_gene: TRBV2
CDR3nt: TGTGCCAGCAGCAGAGGCGGGGAGCTGTTTTTT
CDR3aa: CASSRGGELFF

j_gene: TRBJ1-6
abundance: once
d_gene: TRBD1
v_gene: TRBV9
CDR3nt: TGTGCCAGCAGCTACCGCGACAGGGGAGATTCACCCCTCCACTTT
CDR3aa: CASSYRDRGDSPLHF

j_gene: TRBJ1-5
abundance: -
d_gene: TRBD1
v_gene: TRBV6-1
CDR3nt: TGTGCCAGCAGTGAACTGGGAGGGGGCAGGGAGCCCCAGCATTTT
CDR3aa: CASSELGGGREPQHF

j_gene: TRBJ1-3
abundance: few
d_gene: -
v_gene: TRBV30
CDR3nt: TGTGCCTGGAAAGGACCGAGCGCTGGAAACACCATATATTTT
CDR3aa: CAWKGPSAGNTIYF

j_gene: TRBJ1-5
abundance: once
d_gene: TRBD1
v_gene: TRBV19
CDR3nt: TGTGCCAGTAGTGGACAGGGGGAGCTTATCAGCAATCAGCCCCAGCATTTT
CDR3aa: CASSGQGELISNQPQHF

j_gene: TRBJ1-1
abundance: -
d_gene: -
v_gene: TRBV19
CDR3nt: TGTGCCAGTAGTATACAGACCCCCAGGGAAGCTTTCTTT
CDR3aa: CASSIQTPREAFF

j_gene: TRBJ1-2
abundance: few
d_gene: -
v_gene: TRBV10-3
CDR3nt: TGTGCCATCAGTGAGGCAGGCTCTAACTATGGCTACACCTTC
CDR3aa: CAISEAGSNYGYTF

j_gene: TRBJ1-1
abundance: once
d_gene: -
v_gene: TRBV5-5
CDR3nt: TGTGCCACACAGGAGGGGCCGAACACTGAAGCTTTCTTT
CDR3aa: CATQEGPNTEAFF

j_gene: TRBJ1-1
abundance: -
d_gene: -
v_gene: TRBV21-1
CDR3nt: TGTGCCAGCAGCAAAGTGTTTATGGGACAGGGGACGCTGAACACTGAAGCTTTCTTT
CDR3aa: CASSKVFMGQGTLNTEAFF